This T cell receptor (beta chain) was recovered during a study of cytomegalovirus exposure and HLA in healthy donors. Across the study: Findings of an earlier analysis included over 95 million unique TCR beta sequences from 200 million or so T cells. Findings and caveats of the study: Accurate HLA-A and HLA-B prediction from TCR beta sequences was reported for most subjects.

This CDR3 is 16 amino acids long. The junction had 5 bases not matched to a gene; V was cut back by 0 bases and J by 3 bases. Germline V lookup: CDR1 KGHSH, CDR2 LQKENI. Both 60 Vbeta primers and 13 Jbeta primers went into the PCR. The table came from immunoSEQ multiplex PCR; TCRdb's copy has only in-frame clones and leaves some out. The sample contains around 150,000 clones, 80% of which appear only once. A word on this clone: The antigen is unknown.

This chain uses TRBV18 with TRBJ2-3, with 8 bases that match TRBD1. The source of this sequence is a middle-aged man in good health and CMV-seropositive. Sequenced material: PBMCs. CDR3 region: CASSPPYGTGTDTQYF. In DNA form, the CDR3 reads TGTGCCAGCTCACCACCCTACGGGACAGGAACAGATACGCAGTATTTT.